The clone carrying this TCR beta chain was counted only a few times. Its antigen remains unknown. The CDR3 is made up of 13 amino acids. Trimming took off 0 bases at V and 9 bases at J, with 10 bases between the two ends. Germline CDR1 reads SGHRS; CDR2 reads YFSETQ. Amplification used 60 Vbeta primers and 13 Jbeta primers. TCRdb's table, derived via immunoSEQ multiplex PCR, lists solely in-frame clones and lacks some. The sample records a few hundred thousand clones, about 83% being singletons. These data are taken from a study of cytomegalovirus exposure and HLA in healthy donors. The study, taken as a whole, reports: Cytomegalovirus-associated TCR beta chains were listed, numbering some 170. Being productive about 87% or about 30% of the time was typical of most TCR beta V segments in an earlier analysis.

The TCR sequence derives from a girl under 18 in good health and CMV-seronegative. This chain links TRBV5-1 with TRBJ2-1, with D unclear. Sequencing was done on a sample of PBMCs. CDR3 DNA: TGCGCCAGCAGCTTGGGTCTAGTTCCTGAGCAGTTCTTC. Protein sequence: CASSLGLVPEQFF.